This TCR beta chain emerged from a study of T cells in Graves' hyperthyroidism and ophthalmopathy. Study-level points and caveats: A median approximately 6.8 months before onset, the model predicted ophthalmopathy.

The sample holds many counts of this clonotype. The antigen is undetermined. The diagnoses drew upon clinical symptoms, serum thyroxine and TRAb, thyroid ultrasound and orbital computed tomography. Amplified regions were TCR beta CDR3 sequences from RNA transcripts. TCR CDR3 regions were first amplified by RT-PCR with HTBI primers. TCRdb reprocessed the multiplex PCR reads via MiXCR and lists one record per CDR3 protein. This table has hundreds of thousands of distinct CDR3 sequences, around 24% appearing once. Sequenced: blood. The origin of this receptor is a woman in her 30s with Graves' ophthalmopathy.

CDR3 DNA sequence: TGTGCCAGCAGCTTTACGGACAGGCCTGAAGCTTTCTTT. Protein: CASSFTDRPEAFF. This chain connects TRBV5-5 to TRBJ1-1, with 7 bases aligning to TRBD1. The germline gives CDR1 SGHKS, CDR2 YYEKEE (reference sequence). The CDR3 consists of 13 residues. V dropped 2 bases and J dropped 6; count of bases not matched to a gene: 4. Supplemented by reference TRBV5-5 and TRBJ1-1, the full variable domain reads DAGVTQSPTHLIKTRGQQVTLRCSPISGHKSVSWYQQVLGQGPQFIFQYYEKEERGRGNFPDRFSARQFPNYSSELNVNALLLGDSALYLCASSFTDRPEAFFGQGTRLTVV.